The clone carrying this T cell receptor beta chain was observed a handful of times. Its antigen is unidentified. Mismatch with germline at one junction end may stem from a read error. The data stem from a study of metastatic and nonmetastatic thyroid tumors. Study-wide background: Repertoire comparison spanned blood and tumor or nodule tissue of malignant and benign thyroid patients. General study points: The reported finding was significantly higher TCR beta diversity in malignant thyroid tumors relative to benign nodules, in blood and tumor.

Thyroid surgery took place with no prior treatment in any patient. TCRdb called clones again from the PCR reads with MiXCR. The table has over 20,000 clones, 31% seen once. The CDR3 loop spans 13 amino acids. The rearrangement joins TRBV12-3 or TRBV12-4 to TRBJ2-7, with 7 bases fitting TRBD1. This clonotype was sampled from a female donor with papillary thyroid cancer or a benign thyroid nodule (not recorded which). Some clones in this sample may be carry-over from other donors' samples. Sequencing was performed on blood. CDR3: CARSTGQAFAGDF. The CDR3, as DNA: TGTGCCCGAAGCACCGGACAGGCTTTTGCAGGGGACTTC.